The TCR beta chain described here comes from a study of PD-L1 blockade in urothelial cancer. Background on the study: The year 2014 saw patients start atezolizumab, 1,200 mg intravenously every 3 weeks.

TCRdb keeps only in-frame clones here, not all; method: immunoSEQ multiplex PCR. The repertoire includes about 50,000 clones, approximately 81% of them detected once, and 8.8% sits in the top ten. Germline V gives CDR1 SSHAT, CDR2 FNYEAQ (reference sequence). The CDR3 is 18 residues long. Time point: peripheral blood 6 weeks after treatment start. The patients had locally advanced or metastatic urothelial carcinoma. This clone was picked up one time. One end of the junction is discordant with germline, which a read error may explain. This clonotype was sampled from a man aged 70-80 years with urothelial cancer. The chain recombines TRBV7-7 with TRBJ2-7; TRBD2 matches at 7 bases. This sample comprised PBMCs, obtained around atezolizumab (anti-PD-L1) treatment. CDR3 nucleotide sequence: TGTGCTAGCAGCTTAGTTTCTAGCGGTCACGCTTACCCCTACGAGCAGTACTTC. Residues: CASSLVSSGHAYPYEQYF. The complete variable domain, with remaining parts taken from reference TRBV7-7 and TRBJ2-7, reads GAGVSQSPRYKVTKRGQDVTLRCDPISSHATLYWYQQALGQGPEFLTYFNYEAQPDKSGLPSDRFSAERPEGSISTLTIQRTEQRDSAMYRCASSLVSSGHAYPYEQYFGPGTRLTVT.